This T cell receptor (beta chain) was sequenced during a study of T cell responses to AZD1222 COVID-19 vaccine (dated by TCRdb to 2020 to 2023). Looking at the study overall: Because spike-specific TCR depth and breadth did not differ between the two schedules, AZD1222 recipients who got a second dose at roughly 4 weeks were pooled with those who got a second dose at roughly 12 weeks. Enrollment into the trials was organized by age into subgroups of 18-55, 56-69 and 70-plus years, and those subgroups contained about 160, 30 and 59 TCR-sequenced participants, respectively. A total of about 230 trial participants underwent TCR sequencing, of whom about 210 received two doses of AZD1222 and about 25 received two doses of the MenACWY control vaccine. Points the paper makes about the study in general: Spike-specific TCR breadth and depth rose significantly after two AZD1222 doses compared with day 0 and with MenACWY recipients. In the small 56-69-year group, the increase in depth fell short of significance, most likely because of low power. Epitopes outside the regions mutated in the B.1.351 and B.1.1.7 variants were reportedly recognized by nearly half of the unique spike-specific TCRs. Conclusions about previously exposed vaccinees are limited because only six or seven AZD1222 recipients were SARS-CoV-2 seropositive at baseline. The vaccine-associated CD4 TCRs covered the entire spike protein, and the dominant responses fell in regions 160-218 and 743-854. Because no day 14 peak-response samples were available, the repertoires could be characterized only after the peak T cell response. Participants were mostly white British and included more females than males, and it was suggested by the authors that clonal diversity may have been underestimated.

The CDR3 measures 12 amino acids from cysteine to phenylalanine. Solely the CDR3 DNA is kept, with 36 bases framed from the first base. The germline ends are 14 bases apart after V is trimmed by 2 bases and J by 13 bases. CDR1 is given as MDHEN and CDR2 as SYDVKM, both from the germline V gene. Comment on this clone: The antigen this receptor binds is unknown. No much larger clonotype is one base removed from it; base qualities were not supplied.

The CDR3 regions of human TCRbeta chains were analyzed by immunosequencing. Turning to the authors' computational methods: TCRs in the repertoires were compared against a reference library of SARS-CoV-2-specific TCRs that had been generated with the MIRA antigen-specificity platform. Breadth was defined as the fraction of unique TCRs that were SARS-CoV-2-associated. Depth was defined as the fraction of total T cells that were SARS-CoV-2-associated. Using the MIRA data, each spike-specific TCR was assigned both to the spike region to which the TCR was reactive and to a CD4 or CD8 class. Log10-transformed breadth and depth values were compared by one-way ANOVA with Sidak's multiple comparisons tests. Sourced from immuneACCESS, this table was stored by TCRdb with only in-frame sequences that have V and J called. A share of the clones is absent; for the studies checked, an unresolved V gene accounts for under half, and the remainder has no known explanation. The V and J calls and clone size were taken over from that table, and D and trimming were inferred from the DNA. The sample yields around 100,000 clones; around 90% were counted once. The leading ten clones occupy 16% of the sample.

The sample's time point label is to be understood as: baseline before first vaccination. Vaccinee samples came from UK trials COV001 and COV002, including a single-blind randomized controlled phase 2/3 trial of AZD1222 (ChAdOx1 nCoV-19) in healthy adults. For TCRbeta chain sequencing, PBMC samples from trial participants were taken at day 0 and at day 28 after the second dose. Sequences were derived from peripheral blood, sampled on day 0 of AZD1222 vaccination. The rearranged segments are TRBV28 and TRBJ1-1; the D gene is perhaps TRBD1, from 6 matching bases. The TCR comes from an adult in good health. CDR3 reads: CASSLNTQGSFF. At the DNA level, the sequence is TGTGCCAGCAGTTTAAATACACAGGGCAGTTTCTTT.